The present TCR beta chain was sequenced within a study of radiotherapy plus CTLA-4 blockade in lung cancer. Background on the study: Patients showed objective responses in 15% to 20% of cases and disease control in more than 25%. General study points: TCR clones of tumor origin grew in blood after radiotherapy plus ipilimumab. Early blood T cell clone changes and increased post-radiation serum interferon-beta were reportedly the strongest response predictors.

Data came from immunoSEQ multiplex PCR; TCRdb stores just in-frame clones and leaves some out. The table includes about 31,000 clones, about 70% detected once. The length of the CDR3 is 16 residues. The germline V and J ends were trimmed by 0 bases and 1 base, with 11 bases remaining between them. CDR1 and CDR2 (germline): LGHNA, YSLEER. Note on this clone: Antigen specificity is unknown.

The sample consisted of peripheral blood, taken from a patient treated with radiotherapy plus ipilimumab. The rearrangement links TRBV4-3 to TRBJ2-3, with D unclear. The clonotype comes from a human donor with non-small cell lung cancer whose response to radiotherapy plus ipilimumab could not be evaluated. The CDR3 loop reads CASSQELLYGTDTQYF. The CDR3 DNA reads TGCGCCAGCAGCCAAGAGTTACTGTATGGCACAGATACGCAGTATTTT.